Listed below are T cell receptor beta chains from one sample, sequenced in a study of vaccination effects on CD4 cells after COVID-19. TCRdb's table, derived via immunoSEQ multiplex PCR, lists solely in-frame clones and lacks some. The sample has 20,000 to 25,000 clones, roughly four fifths seen once; the top ten hold roughly 19%. What these receptors recognize is not known. The input for sequencing was CD4+ T cells from PBMCs cultured with HCoV-NL63 spike peptides, taken before COVID-19 vaccination. The receptors shown here come from a human donor who received a COVID-19 vaccine. Both conserved end residues are part of each CDR3. A D gene is named only where the DNA matches it firmly. The size of a clone is reported for some rows only, either as once, few or many, or as a class for expanded clones.

j_gene	d_gene	abundance	v_gene	CDR3aa	CDR3nt
TRBJ1-5	.	.	TRBV28	CASSPGGAGNQPQHF	TGTGCCAGCAGTCCGGGAGGGGCGGGGAATCAGCCCCAGCATTTT
TRBJ2-3	TRBD2	.	TRBV3-1/TRBV3-2	CASSQRTSGANTQYF	TGTGCCAGCAGCCAGAGGACTAGCGGGGCTAATACGCAGTATTTT
TRBJ2-4	.	few	TRBV27	CASSLRGAKNIQYF	TGTGCCAGCAGTTTAAGGGGTGCCAAAAACATTCAGTACTTC
TRBJ2-3	.	.	TRBV9	CASSVLTDTQYF	TGTGCCAGCAGCGTATTAACAGATACGCAGTATTTT
TRBJ2-7	.	.	TRBV6-6	CASRDIVFEQYF	TGTGCCAGCCGGGACATTGTGTTCGAGCAGTACTTC
TRBJ2-3	.	.	TRBV4-1	CASSQGDLASSTDTQYF	TGCGCCAGCAGCCAAGGGGACCTAGCATCAAGCACAGATACGCAGTATTTT
TRBJ1-6	.	.	TRBV5-4	CASSLANSNNSPLHF	TGTGCCAGCAGCTTGGCAAACAGCAATAATTCACCCCTCCACTTT
TRBJ1-2	.	few	TRBV5-4	CASTPTRGYGYTF	TGTGCCAGCACCCCCACGAGGGGATATGGCTACACCTTC
TRBJ2-6	.	.	TRBV5-1	CASSLGLNRFSGANVLTF	TGCGCCAGCAGCTTGGGGCTAAACCGGTTCTCTGGGGCCAACGTCCTGACTTTC
TRBJ1-5	.	few	TRBV4-1	CASSYREMGGSNQPQHF	TGCGCCAGCAGTTACAGGGAGATGGGTGGAAGCAATCAGCCCCAGCATTTT
TRBJ1-5	TRBD1	once	TRBV6-2/TRBV6-3	CASSPGTGYSNQPQHF	TGTGCCAGCAGTCCCGGGACAGGATATAGCAATCAGCCCCAGCATTTT
TRBJ1-4	.	.	TRBV28	CASSDEGGANEKLFF	TGTGCCAGCAGCGACGAGGGAGGGGCTAATGAAAAACTGTTTTTT
TRBJ2-2	.	.	TRBV5-1	CASRPTGRNTGELFF	TGCGCCAGCAGGCCCACGGGTCGTAACACCGGGGAGCTGTTTTTT
TRBJ2-3	.	.	TRBV5-1	CASSLWATDTQYF	TGCGCCAGCAGCCTCTGGGCGACAGATACGCAGTATTTT
TRBJ1-1	TRBD1	.	TRBV5-1	CASSLVGTGVRWDTEAFF	TGCGCCAGCAGCTTGGTAGGGACAGGGGTGAGGTGGGACACTGAAGCTTTCTTT
TRBJ2-7	TRBD2	.	TRBV18	CASSPGLESYEQYF	TGTGCCAGCTCACCCGGACTAGAGAGCTACGAGCAGTACTTC
TRBJ1-2	TRBD1	.	TRBV12-3/TRBV12-4	CASSGDRAGYTF	TGTGCCAGCAGTGGAGACAGGGCTGGCTACACCTTC
TRBJ2-5	TRBD1	.	TRBV7-9	CASSLGDRGSQETQYF	TGTGCCAGCAGCTTAGGGGACAGGGGGAGTCAAGAGACCCAGTACTTC
TRBJ1-5	TRBD1	.	TRBV28	CASRGGQGSQPQHF	TGTGCCAGCAGGGGCGGACAGGGGTCTCAGCCCCAGCATTTT
TRBJ1-3	.	.	TRBV28	CASSLRSGNTIYF	TGTGCCAGCAGTTTACGGTCTGGAAACACCATATATTTT
TRBJ1-5	.	once	TRBV30	CAWSRTGTVNQPQHF	TGTGCCTGGAGTCGGACCGGGACGGTCAATCAGCCCCAGCATTTT
TRBJ2-2	.	once	TRBV4-3	CASSQDLSSRGTGELFF	TGCGCCAGCAGCCAAGATTTGAGTAGCAGGGGCACCGGGGAGCTGTTTTTT